One and the same sample provided the 3 T cell receptor beta chains below, sequenced in a study of post-analysis software for immune sequencing data. Study-wide points: Patients showed TRBV5-6, TRBV5-1 and TRBV20-1 among 4 or 5 TRBV segments more frequent than in controls.

Unique molecular identifiers tagged the TCR beta cDNA libraries. Each CDR3 protein is one row after TCRdb ran MiXCR on the PCR reads. In the table there are about 810,000 distinct CDR3 sequences, around 50% of which are singletons. These TCRs' antigens remain unknown. Sequencing was done on a sample of blood. These receptors all stem from a girl aged 5-17 years with multiple sclerosis.

Details on this clonotype: Relative to the germline gene, one junction end is altered; a read error may explain this. The chain recombines TRBV7-7 with TRBJ2-1, with TRBD1 identical over 7 bases. The CDR3 is 16 amino acids. Looked up from germline, CDR1 is SSHAT and CDR2 is FNYEAQ (reference sequence). For the CDR3, the DNA is TGTGCTAGCAGCAGATCCGGGACAGTTTCCTACAATGAGCAGTTCTTC. It translates to CASSRSGTVSYNEQFF. Variable domain in full (rest from reference TRBV7-7 and TRBJ2-1): GAGVSQSPRYKVTKRGQDVTLRCDPISSHATLYWYQQALGQGPEFLTYFNYEAQPDKSGLPSDRFSAERPEGSISTLTIQRTEQRDSAMYRCASSRSGTVSYNEQFFGPGTRLTVL.

V and J are TRBV3-1 and TRBJ1-2, with 10 bases matching TRBD1. V trimming: 0 bases; J trimming: 7 bases; junction bases outside the gene matches: 8. Per the germline V gene, CDR1 is LGHDT and CDR2 is YNNKEL (reference sequence). The CDR3 runs to 16 residues. CDR3 coding DNA: TGTGCCAGCAGCCAAGATCTCCCGGACAGGGGGTCTGGCTACACCTTC. Protein product: CASSQDLPDRGSGYTF.

This chain connects TRBV7-9 to TRBJ2-5; D not resolved. The CDR3 sequence is 13 residues long. Germline lookup yields CDR1 SEHNR and CDR2 FQNEAQ (reference sequence). V lost 3 bases to trimming and J lost 5 bases, with 10 bases between them. The DNA of the CDR3 is TGTGCCAGCAGCTTTGTCGTAGGGGAGACCCAGTACTTC. This gives the protein CASSFVVGETQYF.